The 13 T cell receptor beta chains reported below all come from one sample, sequenced in a study of PD-1 blockade in classical Hodgkin lymphoma. With no exception, relapse followed autologous stem cell transplantation in all patients, and brentuximab vedotin exposure varied. Method: immunoSEQ multiplex PCR; TCRdb's copy keeps in-frame clones and lacks some. The sample lists approximately 59,000 clones; under 95% were seen once. This specimen consisted of peripheral blood mononuclear cells (PBMCs), obtained before the second cycle of nivolumab. The receptors were sampled from a human donor with classical Hodgkin lymphoma.

The chain is built from TRBV6-1 and TRBJ2-4; D remains unclear. Germline V gives CDR1 MNHNS, CDR2 SASEGT. This CDR3 contains 14 residues. V was clipped by 3 bases and J by 0 bases, with 6 bases between them. As DNA, the CDR3 is TGTGCCAGCAGTGAGTCCCTAGCCAAAAACATTCAGTACTTC. It codes for CASSESLAKNIQYF.

The V and J genes are TRBV27 and TRBJ2-3, with 8 bases matching TRBD1. The CDR3 has 16 amino acids. The germline CDR1 and CDR2 sequences are MNHEY and SMNVEV (reference sequence). V dropped 4 bases and J dropped 0; count of bases not matched to a gene: 6. The CDR3 sequence: CASSSGTGVSTDTQYF. The CDR3 coding sequence is TGTGCCAGCAGTTCGGGGACAGGTGTTAGCACAGATACGCAGTATTTT.

This sequence joins TRBV29-1 and TRBJ2-7; 7 nucleotides align to TRBD2. V lost 5 bases, J lost 2 bases, and 6 bases stayed unmatched. This CDR3 region has 13 residues. Germline V gene sequence: CDR1 SQVTM, CDR2 ANQGSEA. The CDR3 region is CSVFWEGTYEQYF. The CDR3 nucleotides read TGCAGCGTTTTCTGGGAGGGCACCTACGAGCAGTACTTC.

The gene calls are TRBV11-2 and TRBJ1-3; D is uncertain. The V and J ends lost 1 base and 4 bases respectively, with 17 bases between them. The CDR3 has 17 amino acids. Germline assignment: CDR1 SGHAT and CDR2 FQNNGV. In DNA, the CDR3 is TGTGCCAGCAGCTTAGTACCCAGGTTTGCGAGCGGAAACACCATATATTTT. Its translation: CASSLVPRFASGNTIYF.

This chain links TRBV19 with TRBJ2-1; D not resolved. Germline CDR1 and CDR2: LNHDA and SQIVND (reference sequence). Trimming shortened V by 1 base and J by 6 bases, and 13 bases separated the two germline ends. The CDR3 extends over 15 amino acids. CDR3 region: CASSIVLDWANEQFF. The CDR3 DNA follows: TGTGCCAGTAGTATAGTCCTCGACTGGGCCAATGAGCAGTTCTTC. The entire variable domain, with the rest obtained from reference TRBV19 and TRBJ2-1, is as follows: DGGITQSPKYLFRKEGQNVTLSCEQNLNHDAMYWYRQDPGQGLRLIYYSQIVNDFQKGDIAEGYSVSREKKESFPLTVTSAQKNPTAFYLCASSIVLDWANEQFFGPGTRLTVL.

The V and J genes are TRBV21-1 and TRBJ2-7. TRBV21-1 is labeled a pseudogene. The CDR3 extends over 20 amino acids. This CDR3 is CASLRHPLRIRGRIGYEQYF. The CDR3 nucleotides read TGTGCCAGCTTACGACACCCTCTCAGAATAAGGGGACGGATCGGCTACGAGCAGTACTTC.

The CDR3 sequence: CASSEGQGSTEAFF. The CDR3, as DNA: TGTGCCAGCAGTGAAGGACAGGGAAGCACTGAAGCTTTCTTT. The chain has TRBV6-4 and TRBJ1-1, with 8 bases identical to TRBD1. V shed 3 bases and J 4 bases; nucleotides not matched to a gene: 4. CDR1 is MRHNA and CDR2 is SNTAGT in the germline V gene. This CDR3 has 14 amino acids.

This chain connects TRBV6-6 to TRBJ2-3; no definite D call. In germline, CDR1 is MNHNY, CDR2 SVGAGI (reference sequence). The CDR3 runs to 15 residues. Trimming took off 2 bases at V and 3 bases at J, with 12 bases between the two ends. CDR3 sequence: CASSYGFDTTDTQYF. CDR3 nucleotide sequence: TGTGCCAGCAGTTACGGCTTTGACACGACAGATACGCAGTATTTT.

The chain joins TRBV7-3 to TRBJ2-5; D tentatively fits TRBD1 or TRBD2 (5 bases each). This CDR3 is built from 15 residues. Germline V CDR1 and CDR2: SGHTA, FQGTGA. V lost 5 bases and J lost 5, with 18 bases in between. The CDR3 loop reads CASSPFPGLRETQYF. The CDR3 region has the DNA TGTGCCAGCAGCCCTTTCCCGGGGCTTCGGGAGACCCAGTACTTC.

The rearrangement joins TRBV6-6 to TRBJ1-1; D perhaps matches TRBD1 (5 bases). Trimming took off 6 bases at V and 2 bases at J, with 10 bases between the two ends. Germline V gene data show CDR1 as MNHNY and CDR2 as SVGAGI (reference sequence). This CDR3 is built from 13 residues. The CDR3 DNA is TGTGCCAGCAGCTTACAGGAAAACACTGAAGCTTTCTTT. It yields the protein CASSLQENTEAFF.

The chain carries TRBV19 and TRBJ2-1; TRBD2 aligns across 8 bases. From germline, CDR1 is LNHDA and CDR2 SQIVND (reference sequence). This CDR3 is 15 amino acids long. Unmatched junction bases numbered 10, after V lost 5 bases and J lost 7 bases. DNA of the CDR3: TGTGCCAGTAGTCCGGGACTAGGACTGGGTAATGAGCAGTTCTTC. Encoded protein: CASSPGLGLGNEQFF.

The CDR3 region is CASSPGTALGDTEAFF. The CDR3 nucleotides read TGTGCCAGTAGTCCGGGGACCGCCCTTGGGGACACTGAAGCTTTCTTT. The chain combines TRBV19 with TRBJ1-1; TRBD1 is a possible D gene (5 bases). The CDR3 has 16 residues. Per the germline V gene, CDR1 is LNHDA and CDR2 is SQIVND (reference sequence). Trimming cost V 5 bases and J 3 bases, with 19 bases left between them.

The J gene is TRBJ1-4, the V gene TRBV9; TRBD1 matches at 7 bases. This CDR3 has 16 amino acids. The junction had 8 bases not matched to a gene; V was cut back by 0 bases and J by 6 bases. CDR1 is SGDLS and CDR2 is YYNGEE in the germline V gene. The CDR3 protein is CASSVEGRGRDEKLFF. The DNA for the CDR3 is TGTGCCAGCAGCGTAGAGGGCAGGGGGAGGGATGAAAAACTGTTTTTT.